This record looks at one T cell receptor (beta chain) sequence and its context. This clonotype came up many times. What this receptor recognizes is not known. Base qualities are not at hand, and no much larger clone is one base apart. The germline V gene (reference sequence) yields MNHEY for CDR1 and SMNVEV for CDR2. The CDR3 contains 18 residues, cysteine and phenylalanine counted. CDR3 DNA only is kept here, 54 bases in frame from base 1. V is pared back by 5 bases and J by 4 bases, with 24 bases lying between the germline termini. The sample belongs to a study of CD8 T cells in ankylosing spondylitis (dated by TCRdb to about 2017). For the wider study: The study set out to find disease-linked TCR variants by profiling T cell receptor beta repertoires in ankylosing spondylitis patients and healthy donors. The whole study cohort included over 85 healthy donors and 20 to 30 ankylosing spondylitis patients. Peripheral blood samples were taken, and synovial fluid was additionally collected from ankylosing spondylitis patients.

The sample was run on an Illumina HiSeq 2500. TCR beta libraries were prepared by quantitative 5'-RACE with molecular barcodes. On the authors' methods: A new computational method based on a probabilistic model of VDJ rearrangement was used to identify disease-linked TCR variants. The public sequencing data were trimmed at Q25 with fastp and processed into clonotypes with MiXCR by TCRdb, which kept only in-frame beta chains. Identical CDR3 protein sequences are pooled into one entry, listed with their most common genes and DNA. It is TCRdb's table, rather than the study itself, that gives the V and J calls and clone size. A total of approximately 240,000 distinct CDR3 sequences appear in this sample, approximately 10% of them only once. The ten largest account for less than 3% of the sample. The study at large found these results: Significant enrichment of the disease-linked clones was reported in matched synovial fluid samples from ankylosing spondylitis patients. The disease-linked clones had a CD8+ phenotype and were found at relatively low frequencies in peripheral blood. A TCR beta motif made up of several highly homologous amino acid variants appeared to be characteristic of blood from ankylosing spondylitis patients. Some motif variants had previously been reported in the synovial fluid and blood of reactive arthritis patients, which suggests shared mechanisms of disease initiation.

The chain joins TRBV27 to TRBJ2-1, and the D gene may be TRBD2, 8 bases matching. This clonotype was obtained from a male donor with ankylosing spondylitis or in good health (not recorded which). The sequencing sample was made of blood, either unsorted or a sorted T cell fraction (not recorded which). The CDR3 protein sequence reads: CASSVFGTAGEAYNEQFF. The sequenced DNA is TGTGCCAGCAGTGTCTTTGGGACAGCGGGAGAGGCTTACAATGAGCAGTTCTTC.